Below are 30 T cell receptor beta chains sequenced from a single sample in a study of cytomegalovirus exposure and HLA in healthy donors. With 60 Vbeta and 13 Jbeta primers, the PCR was carried out. TCRdb's copy holds only in-frame clones and misses some; the assay was immunoSEQ multiplex PCR. Here the sample spans some 130,000 clones, approximately 84% being singletons. The source material was PBMCs. The receptors stem from a woman aged 40 to 50 in good health and CMV-seronegative.

This chain joins TRBV6-1 and TRBJ1-5; possibly TRBD1 for D (5 bases). This CDR3 contains 13 residues. Trimming took 8 bases from V and 6 from J, leaving 14 bases between them. From germline, CDR1 is MNHNS and CDR2 SASEGT. CDR3 sequence: CASSTGGGQPQHF. As DNA, the CDR3 is TGTGCCAGCTCTACCGGGGGTGGTCAGCCCCAGCATTTT.

This clone was counted only a few times. V and J are TRBV5-6 and TRBJ2-7, with a tentative D call TRBD2 (6 bases). The CDR3 sequence is 15 residues long. CDR1 is SGHDT, CDR2 YYEEEE, per germline. Trimming took off 3 bases at V and 4 bases at J, with 17 bases between the two ends. In nucleotides, the CDR3 is TGTGCCAGCAGCTCGGTGGTGGCGGGAAAGTACGAGCAGTACTTC. Its protein product is CASSSVVAGKYEQYF.

This chain uses TRBV28 with TRBJ1-1, with TRBD1 as a possible D gene (6 bases). This CDR3 is 15 amino acids long. Germline V gene sequence: CDR1 MDHEN, CDR2 SYDVKM. The V gene lost 7 bases and the J gene lost 1 base, with 16 bases spanning the gap. Here the CDR3 reads CASTLGGGWNTEAFF. In DNA form, the CDR3 reads TGTGCCAGCACCCTGGGGGGGGGCTGGAACACTGAAGCTTTCTTT. The whole variable domain, filled in from reference TRBV28 and TRBJ1-1, reads DVKVTQSSRYLVKRTGEKVFLECVQDMDHENMFWYRQDPGLGLRLIYFSYDVKMKEKGDIPEGYSVSREKKERFSLILESASTNQTSMYLCASTLGGGWNTEAFFGQGTRLTVV.

This clone was picked up a small number of times. The CDR3 DNA sequence: TGTGCCAGCAGCTTAAACTCCCGCAATGAGCAGTTCTTC. Amino acid sequence: CASSLNSRNEQFF. The rearrangement uses TRBV11-3 and TRBJ2-1; the D is unclear. Germline CDR1 and CDR2: SGHNT and YENEEA. Trimming pared 2 bases from V and 6 bases from J, leaving 8 bases between. The CDR3 runs to 13 residues. Together with reference TRBV11-3 and TRBJ2-1, the CDR3 gives the full variable domain: EAGVVQSPRYKIIEKKQPVAFWCNPISGHNTLYWYLQNLGQGPELLIRYENEEAVDDSQLPKDRFSAERLKGVDSTLKIQPAELGDSAVYLCASSLNSRNEQFFGPGTRLTVL.

The chain links TRBV28 to TRBJ2-7; TRBD2 agrees at 9 bases. CDR1 and CDR2 from the germline V gene are MDHEN and SYDVKM. Germline trimming cut 5 bases from V and 9 bases from J; bases unmatched to any gene: 8. There are 13 residues in the CDR3. The CDR3 DNA sequence: TGTGCCAGCAGTGTCGGGACAGCGGGGGGGCAGTACTTC. Translation gives CASSVGTAGGQYF.

The sample holds one count of this clone. V is TRBV2 and J is TRBJ2-1, with TRBD2 matching 13 bases. CDR1 is SNHLY, CDR2 FYNNEI, per germline. This CDR3 has 15 amino acids. V lost 5 bases, J lost 7 bases, and 5 bases stayed unmatched. DNA of the CDR3: TGTGCCAGCAGTATCGGGACTAGCGGGAATAATGAGCAGTTCTTC. Protein: CASSIGTSGNNEQFF.

The chain carries TRBV6-4 and TRBJ2-2; D is undetermined. Germline V gives CDR1 MRHNA, CDR2 SNTAGT. V shed 2 bases and J shed 4 bases, with 8 bases lying between them. The CDR3 is 14 amino acids. CDR3 in DNA: TGTGCCAGCAGTGACGATCCCAGCACCGGGGAGCTGTTTTTT. It specifies CASSDDPSTGELFF.

The chain employs TRBV6-5 and TRBJ2-1; TRBD2 aligns across 7 bases. Per the germline V gene, CDR1 is MNHEY and CDR2 is SVGAGI. CDR3 length: 14 residues. V lost 4 bases to trimming and J lost 5 bases; unmatched junction nucleotides: 5. The CDR3 DNA reads TGTGCCAGCAGTTGGGGGGGACTCAACAATGAGCAGTTCTTC. Translated: CASSWGGLNNEQFF.

The V and J genes are TRBV19 and TRBJ1-2; D gene ambiguous. V lost 3 bases to trimming and J lost 2 bases, with 13 bases between them. The CDR3 loop spans 15 amino acids. The germline V gene has CDR1 LNHDA and CDR2 SQIVND (reference sequence). The CDR3 sequence: CASSIHWTENYGYTF. CDR3 nucleotide sequence: TGTGCCAGTAGTATCCACTGGACTGAGAACTATGGCTACACCTTC.

The V call is TRBV2, the J call TRBJ1-4, with 7 nucleotides matching TRBD1. V shed 3 bases, J shed 0 bases, and the junction held 10 bases outside the gene matches. The V gene's germline CDR1 is SNHLY and CDR2 FYNNEI. The CDR3 is 18 residues long. CDR3 sequence: CASSEGAGGISTNEKLFF. CDR3 DNA sequence: TGTGCCAGCAGTGAGGGAGCAGGGGGGATTTCAACTAATGAAAAACTGTTTTTT. The variable domain in full, with the rest retrieved from reference TRBV2 and TRBJ1-4, is EPEVTQTPSHQVTQMGQEVILRCVPISNHLYFYWYRQILGQKVEFLVSFYNNEISEKSEIFDDQFSVERPDGSNFTLKIRSTKLEDSAMYFCASSEGAGGISTNEKLFFGSGTQLSVL.

As DNA, the CDR3 is TGTGCCAGCAGCCAACAAACCGACAACCTCAGCGAGCAGTACTTC. This gives the protein CASSQQTDNLSEQYF. This rearrangement joins TRBV4-2 to TRBJ2-7; unclear D gene. CDR1 and CDR2 (germline): LGHNA, YNFKEQ. The CDR3 covers 15 residues. V lost 2 bases, J lost 6 bases, and 17 bases lay in between.

The chain links TRBV5-1 to TRBJ2-5; 7 bases map to TRBD2. This CDR3 has 14 amino acids. From germline, CDR1 is SGHRS and CDR2 YFSETQ. V gave up 0 bases and J gave up 2 bases; unmatched junction bases: 1. CDR3: CASSLEAGQETQYF. CDR3 coding DNA: TGCGCCAGCAGCTTGGAAGCGGGGCAAGAGACCCAGTACTTC.

The J gene is TRBJ2-7, the V gene TRBV19, with 7 bases fitting TRBD2. Germline CDR1 LNHDA, CDR2 SQIVND (reference sequence). The V gene end was trimmed by 6 bases and the J gene end by 0 bases; junction bases not matched to a gene: 5. The CDR3 has 14 residues. In DNA, the CDR3 is TGTGCCAGTAGGGCGGGAGCCCACTCCTACGAGCAGTACTTC. The encoded protein is CASRAGAHSYEQYF.

The chain combines TRBV9 with TRBJ2-7, with D possibly TRBD1 on 6 matching bases. Germline CDR1 and CDR2: SGDLS and YYNGEE. V shed 4 bases and J shed 0 bases, with 14 bases lying between them. The CDR3 covers 15 residues. The CDR3 loop reads CASSPLGDTSYEQYF. The CDR3 region has the DNA TGTGCCAGCAGCCCACTCGGGGACACCTCCTACGAGCAGTACTTC.

J is TRBJ2-2 and V is TRBV9; D may be TRBD2 (6 bases). Germline-derived CDR1 and CDR2 are SGDLS and YYNGEE. The CDR3 is 19 residues long. Deletions cut 3 bases from V and 0 bases from J, with 21 bases between. For the CDR3, the DNA is TGTGCCAGCAGCGCTGGGGAGGATTGGGCAGGGACGAACACCGGGGAGCTGTTTTTT. Translated: CASSAGEDWAGTNTGELFF.

The chain combines TRBV18 with TRBJ2-1, with D possibly TRBD1 on 6 matching bases. Germline loops: CDR1 KGHSH, CDR2 LQKENI. The CDR3 has 14 amino acids. V shed 3 bases and J shed 5 bases, with 11 bases lying between them. The CDR3 DNA reads as TGTGCCAGCTCACCTTACAGGGAACACAATGAGCAGTTCTTC. Amino acids: CASSPYREHNEQFF.

The J gene is TRBJ2-6, the V gene TRBV4-2; a possible D gene is TRBD2 (6 bases). The germline V and J ends were trimmed by 0 bases and 0 bases, with 9 bases remaining between them. The CDR3 is 17 residues long. Germline CDR1 and CDR2: LGHNA and YNFKEQ. CDR3 coding DNA: TGTGCCAGCAGCCAAGATGGTAGCGGCTCTGGGGCCAACGTCCTGACTTTC. Translated: CASSQDGSGSGANVLTF.

V is TRBV7-6 and J is TRBJ2-1; 13 nucleotides match TRBD2. In germline, CDR1 is SGHVS, CDR2 FNYEAQ. The CDR3 loop spans 14 amino acids. Trimming at V came to 6 bases and at J to 14 bases, leaving 10 bases not matched to a gene. CDR3 protein: CASSNALAGGPEFF. The CDR3 nucleotides are TGTGCCAGCAGTAATGCACTAGCGGGGGGGCCCGAGTTCTTC.

The chain links TRBV18 to TRBJ2-2; D may be TRBD1 (6 bases). Trimming left V 6 bases short and J 6 bases short, with 20 bases between. CDR1 and CDR2 from the germline V gene are KGHSH and LQKENI. This CDR3 contains 16 residues. The CDR3: CASSPDSRNWAGELFF. Written as DNA, the CDR3 is TGTGCCAGCTCCCCGGACAGTCGGAATTGGGCCGGGGAGCTGTTTTTT.

J is TRBJ1-2 and V is TRBV27, with D perhaps matching TRBD1 (6 bases). CDR1 is MNHEY, CDR2 SMNVEV, per germline (reference sequence). V was cut by 6 bases and J by 7 bases, with 15 bases left in between. The CDR3 is 13 residues long. CDR3 loop: CASRVRGASGYTF. CDR3 nucleotides: TGTGCCAGCAGAGTACGGGGGGCAAGTGGCTACACCTTC.

The sample holds one count of this clone. The CDR3 region has the DNA TGTGCCAGCAGCGTAGTTGACAGTCACAATGAGCAGTTCTTC. Translation: CASSVVDSHNEQFF. This sequence joins TRBV9 and TRBJ2-1, with a weak D call TRBD1 (5 bases). Germline loops: CDR1 SGDLS, CDR2 YYNGEE. Deletions cut 0 bases from V and 5 bases from J, with 9 bases between. The CDR3 consists of 14 residues.

The chain recombines TRBV30 with TRBJ1-4, with D hard to call. The V gene lost 0 bases and the J gene lost 8 bases, with 13 bases spanning the gap. This CDR3 contains 14 residues. In germline, CDR1 is GTSNPN, CDR2 SVGIG (reference sequence). CDR3 sequence (DNA): TGTGCCTGGAGTGTACCCACTAAAAGGGAAAAACTGTTTTTT. This codes for CAWSVPTKREKLFF.

This clone was seen only a few times. The gene calls are TRBV27 and TRBJ2-1; unclear D gene. V was cut by 6 bases and J by 7 bases, with 7 bases left in between. The germline V gene encodes CDR1 MNHEY and CDR2 SMNVEV (reference sequence). This CDR3 has 11 amino acids. CDR3 loop: CASRHGNEQFF. CDR3 DNA sequence: TGTGCCAGCAGACACGGGAATGAGCAGTTCTTC.

This chain connects TRBV28 to TRBJ1-1, with D possibly being TRBD1 (5 bases). V was cut by 3 bases and J by 4 bases, with 6 bases left in between. CDR1 and CDR2 from the germline V gene are MDHEN and SYDVKM. The CDR3 runs to 12 residues. CDR3 sequence (DNA): TGTGCCAGCAGTTTCAGGGTCACTGAAGCTTTCTTT. This translates into CASSFRVTEAFF.

The chain joins TRBV4-2 to TRBJ1-3, with D possibly being TRBD1 (5 bases). The CDR3 extends over 15 amino acids. V was pared by 0 bases and J by 4 bases, with 10 bases between. The V gene's germline CDR1 is LGHNA and CDR2 YNFKEQ. In nucleotides, the CDR3 is TGTGCCAGCAGCCAAGAACAGGCGGGAGGAAACACCATATATTTT. Residues: CASSQEQAGGNTIYF.

The chain combines TRBV7-3 with TRBJ2-1; 8 nucleotides align to TRBD2. Germline CDR1 and CDR2: SGHTA and FQGTGA. This CDR3 has 16 amino acids. V lost 3 bases, J lost 6 bases, and 10 bases stayed unmatched. The CDR3 bases are TGTGCCAGCAGCTTGGACGCCGGGACTAGTCGCAATGAGCAGTTCTTC. This sequence encodes CASSLDAGTSRNEQFF.

This clone was picked up one time. The chain uses TRBV7-2 and TRBJ2-2, with 10 bases lining up with TRBD1. J gave up 5 bases and V 1 base, and 4 bases lay outside the gene matches. Per the germline V gene, CDR1 is SGHTA and CDR2 is FQGNSA. The CDR3 length is 16 residues. The CDR3 protein is CASSLGGQGTTGELFF. The CDR3 DNA reads TGTGCCAGCAGCTTAGGGGGACAGGGGACAACCGGGGAGCTGTTTTTT.

To note about this clone: At the DNA level, this CDR3 is encoded by other sequences in the same sample as well. This chain links TRBV7-2 with TRBJ2-1, with 8 bases that match TRBD2. Germline V gene sequence: CDR1 SGHTA, CDR2 FQGNSA. CDR3 length: 15 residues. V shed 4 bases, J shed 2 bases, and the junction held 4 bases outside the gene matches. The CDR3 bases are TGTGCCAGCAGCTCTCGGGAGGGGGCCTACAATGAGCAGTTCTTC. Its protein product is CASSSREGAYNEQFF. The full variable domain, rest sourced from reference TRBV7-2 and TRBJ2-1, is GAGVSQSPSNKVTEKGKDVELRCDPISGHTALYWYRQSLGQGLEFLIYFQGNSAPDKSGLPSDRFSAERTGGSVSTLTIQRTQQEDSAVYLCASSSREGAYNEQFFGPGTRLTVL.

The chain has TRBV5-4 and TRBJ2-5; TRBD1 is a possible D gene (6 bases). CDR3 length: 14 amino acids. Trimming cost V 4 bases and J 5 bases, with 15 bases left between them. Germline CDR1 reads SGHNT; CDR2 reads YYREEE (reference sequence). The DNA for the CDR3 is TGTGCCAGCAGCCTTAGGGGGAGTGGGGAGACCCAGTACTTC. This translates into CASSLRGSGETQYF.

The CDR3 DNA sequence: TGTGCCAGCAGGAGAGACAGGGTCGATGAGCAGTTCTTC. Translation: CASRRDRVDEQFF. This chain links TRBV5-6 with TRBJ2-1; 7 bases are a match to TRBD1. CDR1 is SGHDT and CDR2 is YYEEEE in the germline V gene. The CDR3 consists of 13 residues. J gave up 8 bases and V 5 bases, and 7 bases lay outside the gene matches.